These 26 T cell receptor beta chains came from one sample sequenced in a study of T cells in Graves' hyperthyroidism and ophthalmopathy. TCR beta CDR3 region amplification was performed from RNA transcripts. The study used the HTBI primer set for a first-round RT-PCR of the TCR CDR3. Each CDR3 protein gets one entry after TCRdb re-called the multiplex PCR reads with MiXCR. The sample has 700,000 or so distinct CDR3 sequences; roughly 15% are singletons. The sample consisted of blood. These receptor sequences come from a man between 18 and 29 years old with Graves' hyperthyroidism.

In its sample, this clonotype was seen many times. The chain couples TRBV28 to TRBJ1-1; no firm D call. From germline, CDR1 is MDHEN and CDR2 SYDVKM. Trimming took off 3 bases at V and 11 bases at J, with 10 bases between the two ends. This CDR3 is 11 amino acids long. CDR3 amino acids: CASSFSKGAFF. The DNA of the CDR3 is TGTGCCAGCAGTTTTTCCAAAGGGGCTTTCTTT.

In its sample, this clonotype was seen many times. V is TRBV28 and J is TRBJ2-5; D ambiguous. Germline V lookup: CDR1 MDHEN, CDR2 SYDVKM. The CDR3 totals 13 residues. The germline V and J ends were trimmed by 5 bases and 1 base, with 8 bases remaining between them. The CDR3 loop is CASSDSAQETQYF. The CDR3 nucleotides are TGTGCCAGCAGTGACTCCGCCCAAGAGACCCAGTACTTC. Full variable domain (remainder filled in from reference TRBV28 and TRBJ2-5): DVKVTQSSRYLVKRTGEKVFLECVQDMDHENMFWYRQDPGLGLRLIYFSYDVKMKEKGDIPEGYSVSREKKERFSLILESASTNQTSMYLCASSDSAQETQYFGPGTRLLVL.

The gene calls are TRBV6-1 and TRBJ2-3; D gene unclear. This CDR3 contains 15 residues. In germline, CDR1 is MNHNS, CDR2 SASEGT. V was cut by 3 bases and J by 2 bases, with 12 bases left in between. The DNA for the CDR3 is TGTGCCAGCAGTGATGAACAGACCTACACAGATACGCAGTATTTT. This gives the protein CASSDEQTYTDTQYF.

This clonotype was found many times. The chain has TRBV7-2 and TRBJ2-7; D is unresolved. The ends were cut back, 5 bases at V and 6 bases at J, with 14 bases in the middle. The germline CDR1 and CDR2 sequences are SGHTA and FQGNSA. The CDR3 consists of 13 residues. The DNA for the CDR3 is TGTGCCAGCAGCCTCCCCGCCTTAGGCGAGCAGTACTTC. Translated: CASSLPALGEQYF.

Many counts were recorded for this clonotype. The rearrangement uses TRBV12-3 or TRBV12-4 and TRBJ2-7, with TRBD1 as a possible D gene (5 bases). Trimming stripped 5 bases from V and 3 bases from J, with 11 bases between. The CDR3 has 13 residues. This chain's CDR3 is CASSPRVLYEQYF. CDR3 in DNA: TGTGCCAGCAGTCCCAGGGTCCTCTACGAGCAGTACTTC.

The V and J genes are TRBV29-1 and TRBJ2-4; TRBD1 agrees at 12 bases. V lost 6 bases, J lost 7 bases, and 4 bases stayed unmatched. From germline, CDR1 is SQVTM and CDR2 ANQGSEA. The CDR3 has 13 amino acids. The DNA for the CDR3 is TGCAGCGTCCCCGGGACAGGGGGCAACATTCAGTACTTC. Its translation is CSVPGTGGNIQYF.

This clonotype was counted ten times or more. The J gene is TRBJ2-1, the V gene TRBV12-3 or TRBV12-4; either TRBD1 or TRBD2 may supply D (5 bases each). Between the trimmed V and J ends, which lost 3 bases and 9 bases, there was a span of 9 bases. The CDR3 totals 12 residues. The CDR3 spells CASSLGETEQFF. As DNA, the CDR3 is TGTGCCAGCAGTTTGGGGGAGACTGAGCAGTTCTTC.

The rearrangement joins TRBV18 to TRBJ2-4; TRBD1 matches at 10 bases. CDR3 length: 15 residues. From germline, CDR1 is KGHSH and CDR2 LQKENI. After removal of 3 bases from V and 9 bases from J, the junction contained 8 bases not matched to a gene. The CDR3 here is CASSPTGTGEVIQYF. The CDR3 coding sequence is TGTGCCAGCTCACCGACCGGGACAGGGGAGGTCATTCAGTACTTC.

This clonotype showed up many times. The chain carries TRBV11-1 and TRBJ2-7, with 15 positions matching TRBD2. Losses at the gene ends were 5 bases for V and 3 bases for J; bases not matched to a gene: 2. The CDR3 has 15 residues. CDR1 and CDR2 from the germline V gene are SGHAT and FQDESV (reference sequence). CDR3 sequence (DNA): TGTGCCAGCAGCGTGGGACTAGCGGGAGGCTACGAGCAGTACTTC. Its translation: CASSVGLAGGYEQYF.

This clonotype was picked up a small number of times. The chain combines TRBV9 with TRBJ2-2; D not resolved. Trimming pared 4 bases from V and 6 bases from J, leaving 10 bases between. This CDR3 spans 13 amino acids. Germline-derived CDR1 and CDR2 are SGDLS and YYNGEE. For the CDR3, the DNA is TGTGCCAGCAGCTCCAAGTTATCCGGGGAGCTGTTTTTT. Translating it yields CASSSKLSGELFF.

As DNA, the CDR3 is TGTGCCAGCAGCCGAATCATAGCGGATAATGAGCAGTTCTTC. It encodes CASSRIIADNEQFF. The chain has TRBV7-8 and TRBJ2-1, with D possibly TRBD2 on 6 matching bases. Per germline, CDR1 SGHVS and CDR2 FQNEAQ. The CDR3 extends over 14 amino acids. Trimming removed 5 bases from V and 7 bases from J, with 15 bases in between.

This clonotype was counted between two and nine times. This chain connects TRBV11-3 to TRBJ2-3, with unresolved D. Trimming stripped 0 bases from V and 8 bases from J, with 6 bases between. The CDR3 is made up of 12 amino acids. Looked up from germline, CDR1 is SGHNT and CDR2 is YENEEA. The CDR3 region has the DNA TGTGCCAGCAGCTTAGATCCCATTACGCAGTATTTT. This encodes CASSLDPITQYF.

The J gene is TRBJ2-2, the V gene TRBV30, with D uncertain. The CDR3 consists of 13 residues. V gave up 1 base and J gave up 6 bases, with 9 bases separating them. From germline, CDR1 is GTSNPN and CDR2 SVGIG (reference sequence). CDR3 coding DNA: TGTGCCTGGAGTGCAATCGTGGCCGGGGAGCTGTTTTTT. Protein sequence: CAWSAIVAGELFF.

This clonotype was recorded a few times. CDR3 residues: CSASRAFGNQPQHF. The CDR3, as DNA: TGCAGTGCTTCCCGGGCGTTCGGCAATCAGCCCCAGCATTTT. The chain joins TRBV20-1 to TRBJ1-5; no firm D call. The CDR3 has 14 amino acids. V lost 5 bases and J lost 2, with 13 bases in between. Germline V gives CDR1 DFQATT, CDR2 SNEGSKA (reference sequence).

This clonotype has more than one count but fewer than ten. The chain carries TRBV29-1 and TRBJ1-1; D call uncertain. V lost 4 bases and J lost 1, with 13 bases in between. Germline loops: CDR1 SQVTM, CDR2 ANQGSEA. The CDR3 totals 14 residues. CDR3: CSVAGRLANTEAFF. CDR3 nucleotides: TGCAGCGTTGCCGGGCGTTTAGCGAACACTGAAGCTTTCTTT.

The table lists this clonotype with many counts. The gene calls are TRBV20-1 and TRBJ2-3; D may be TRBD1 (6 bases). Looked up from germline, CDR1 is DFQATT and CDR2 is SNEGSKA (reference sequence). The CDR3 totals 12 residues. The V gene lost 6 bases and the J gene lost 5 bases, with 12 bases spanning the gap. This CDR3 reads CSAQVGGDTQYF. CDR3 coding DNA: TGCAGTGCGCAAGTAGGGGGAGATACGCAGTATTTT.

This clonotype was counted at least ten times. V is TRBV27 and J is TRBJ2-1; 15 positions agree with TRBD2. Unmatched junction bases numbered 3, after V lost 5 bases and J lost 10 bases. Per germline, CDR1 MNHEY and CDR2 SMNVEV (reference sequence). The CDR3 totals 14 residues. In nucleotides, the CDR3 is TGTGCCAGCAGTGAGGGGACTAGCGGGAGGGAGCAGTTCTTC. Translating it yields CASSEGTSGREQFF.

The chain combines TRBV20-1 with TRBJ2-3; 7 bases are shared with TRBD2. Germline V gives CDR1 DFQATT, CDR2 SNEGSKA (reference sequence). The CDR3 covers 14 residues. Trimming took 8 bases from V and 3 from J; bases not matched to a gene: 11. The CDR3, as DNA: TGCAGTCCGGTTCTGGGCGGGAGAACAGATACGCAGTATTTT. Protein product: CSPVLGGRTDTQYF.

The chain employs TRBV6-1 and TRBJ2-5; the D gene is possibly TRBD2 (5 bases). Trimming removed 8 bases at V and 2 bases at J, with 12 bases between. Germline V gives CDR1 MNHNS, CDR2 SASEGT. This CDR3 is built from 13 residues. The CDR3 nucleotides are TGTGCCAGCTCTTACCCGGGGCAAGAGACCCAGTACTTC. Translated: CASSYPGQETQYF.

This clonotype was seen at least ten times. This chain links TRBV11-2 with TRBJ2-3; D is undetermined. The V gene's germline CDR1 is SGHAT and CDR2 FQNNGV. The CDR3 is 14 amino acids. With 1 base removed from V and 5 bases from J, the gap between germline ends came to 10 bases. Here the CDR3 DNA reads TGTGCCAGCAGCTTAGTGGGCAGAAAAGATACGCAGTATTTT. This encodes CASSLVGRKDTQYF.

The table lists this clonotype with many counts. V usage is TRBV30 and J usage is TRBJ1-6; D remains unclear. Germline V lookup: CDR1 GTSNPN, CDR2 SVGIG (reference sequence). Trimming left V 0 bases short and J 8 bases short, with 8 bases between. The CDR3 has 13 residues. CDR3 DNA: TGTGCCTGGAGTGTAACTGGGGATTCACCCCTCCACTTT. It is translated as CAWSVTGDSPLHF.

CDR3: CASSPPGALTGEQYF. The CDR3 DNA is TGTGCCAGCAGCCCTCCAGGAGCTCTAACGGGGGAGCAGTACTTC. V gene TRBV7-2 combines with J gene TRBJ2-7; a weak D match, TRBD2 (5 bases). The CDR3 is 15 amino acids. Trimming cost V 5 bases and J 7 bases, with 21 bases left between them. Germline values: CDR1 SGHTA, CDR2 FQGNSA.

The J gene is TRBJ2-5, the V gene TRBV6-9; 7 bases align to TRBD1. CDR1 is MNHGY, CDR2 SVAAGI, per germline. The CDR3 loop spans 16 amino acids. J gave up 3 bases and V 2 bases, and 9 bases lay outside the gene matches. CDR3 DNA: TGTGCCAGCAGTTATATCGACAGGGCAGCGAAAGAGACCCAGTACTTC. Translation gives CASSYIDRAAKETQYF.

This clonotype was observed a handful of times. V usage is TRBV20-1 and J usage is TRBJ2-3; D ambiguous. CDR1 DFQATT and CDR2 SNEGSKA come from the germline V gene (reference sequence). With 2 bases removed from V and 6 bases from J, the gap between germline ends came to 9 bases. CDR3 length: 12 residues. This CDR3 is CSARPSADTQYF. CDR3 DNA: TGCAGTGCTAGACCCTCTGCGGATACGCAGTATTTT.

This clonotype was picked up many times. The chain is built from TRBV20-1 and TRBJ2-5, with TRBD2 identical over 8 bases. Germline V CDR1 and CDR2: DFQATT, SNEGSKA (reference sequence). Trimming removed 3 bases from V and 3 bases from J; junction bases left unmatched: 6. The CDR3 extends over 14 amino acids. The CDR3 spells CSASASGLEETQYF. The CDR3 bases are TGCAGTGCTAGCGCTAGCGGGTTAGAAGAGACCCAGTACTTC.

V and J are TRBV11-3 and TRBJ2-7; 10 bases are a match to TRBD2. J gave up 4 bases and V 5 bases, and 11 bases lay outside the gene matches. Germline V gives CDR1 SGHNT, CDR2 YENEEA. The CDR3 totals 16 residues. The CDR3 sequence is CASSPAASGREYEQYF. In DNA form, the CDR3 reads TGTGCCAGCAGCCCCGCGGCTAGCGGGAGAGAATACGAGCAGTACTTC.